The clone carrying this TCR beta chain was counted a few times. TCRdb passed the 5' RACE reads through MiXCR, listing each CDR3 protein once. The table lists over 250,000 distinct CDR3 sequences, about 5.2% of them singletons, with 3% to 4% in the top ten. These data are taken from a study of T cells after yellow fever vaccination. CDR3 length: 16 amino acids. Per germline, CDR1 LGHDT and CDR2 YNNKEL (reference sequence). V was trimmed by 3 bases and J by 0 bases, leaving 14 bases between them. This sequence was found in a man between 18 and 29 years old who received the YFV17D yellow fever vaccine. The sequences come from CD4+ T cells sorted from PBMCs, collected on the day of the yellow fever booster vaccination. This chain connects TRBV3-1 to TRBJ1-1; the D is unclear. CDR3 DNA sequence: TGTGCCAGCAGCCACCCGACGGGGATTTTGAACACTGAAGCTTTCTTT. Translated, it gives CASSHPTGILNTEAFF. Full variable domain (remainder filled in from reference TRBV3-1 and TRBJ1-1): DTAVSQTPKYLVTQMGNDKSIKCEQNLGHDTMYWYKQDSKKFLKIMFSYNNKELIINETVPNRFSPKSPDKAHLNLHINSLELGDSAVYFCASSHPTGILNTEAFFGQGTRLTVV.